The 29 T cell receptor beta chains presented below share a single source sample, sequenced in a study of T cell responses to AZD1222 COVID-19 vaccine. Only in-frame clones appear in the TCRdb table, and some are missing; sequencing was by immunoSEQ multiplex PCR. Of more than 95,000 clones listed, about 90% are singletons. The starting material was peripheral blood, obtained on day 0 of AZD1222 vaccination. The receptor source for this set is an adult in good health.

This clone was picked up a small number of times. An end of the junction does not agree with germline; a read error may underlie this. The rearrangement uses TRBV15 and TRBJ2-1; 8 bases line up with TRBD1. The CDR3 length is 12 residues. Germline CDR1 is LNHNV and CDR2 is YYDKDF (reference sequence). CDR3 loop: CATSRDQGARVF. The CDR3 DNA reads TGTGCCACCAGCAGAGACCAGGGGGCTCGAGTCTTC.

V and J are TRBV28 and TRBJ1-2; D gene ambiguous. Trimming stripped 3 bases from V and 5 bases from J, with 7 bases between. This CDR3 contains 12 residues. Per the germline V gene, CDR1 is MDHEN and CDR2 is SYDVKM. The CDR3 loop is CASSFQIYGYTF. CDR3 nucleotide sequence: TGTGCCAGCAGTTTCCAGATTTATGGCTACACCTTC.

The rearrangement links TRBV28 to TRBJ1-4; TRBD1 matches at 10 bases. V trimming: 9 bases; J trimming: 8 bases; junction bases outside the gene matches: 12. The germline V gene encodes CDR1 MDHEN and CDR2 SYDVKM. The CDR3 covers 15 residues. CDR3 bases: TGTGCCAGTTCCAGGATAGGACAGGGGGGGGAAAAACTGTTTTTT. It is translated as CASSRIGQGGEKLFF.

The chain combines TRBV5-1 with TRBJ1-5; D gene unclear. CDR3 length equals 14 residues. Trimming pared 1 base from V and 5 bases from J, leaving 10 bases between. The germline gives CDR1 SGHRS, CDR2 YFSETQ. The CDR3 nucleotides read TGCGCCAGCAGCTTGTTGGGTGGAGATCAGCCCCAGCATTTT. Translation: CASSLLGGDQPQHF.

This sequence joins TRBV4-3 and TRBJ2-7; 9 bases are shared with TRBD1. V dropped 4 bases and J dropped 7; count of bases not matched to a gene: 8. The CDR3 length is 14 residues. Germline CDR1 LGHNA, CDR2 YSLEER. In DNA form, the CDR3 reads TGCGCCAGCAGCCTTTACCGGACAGGGGTGGAGCAGTACTTC. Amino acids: CASSLYRTGVEQYF.

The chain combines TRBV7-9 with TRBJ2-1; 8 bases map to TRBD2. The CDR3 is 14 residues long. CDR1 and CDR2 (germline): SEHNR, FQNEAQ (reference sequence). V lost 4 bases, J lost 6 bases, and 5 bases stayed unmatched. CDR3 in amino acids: CASSYPTSGNEQFF. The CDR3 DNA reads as TGTGCCAGCAGCTATCCTACTAGCGGCAATGAGCAGTTCTTC.

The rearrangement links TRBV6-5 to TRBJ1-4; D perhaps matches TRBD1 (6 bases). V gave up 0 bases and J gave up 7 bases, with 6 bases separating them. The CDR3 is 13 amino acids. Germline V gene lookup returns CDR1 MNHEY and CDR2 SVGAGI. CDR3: CASSYSGGEKLFF. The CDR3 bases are TGTGCCAGCAGTTACTCAGGGGGTGAAAAACTGTTTTTT.

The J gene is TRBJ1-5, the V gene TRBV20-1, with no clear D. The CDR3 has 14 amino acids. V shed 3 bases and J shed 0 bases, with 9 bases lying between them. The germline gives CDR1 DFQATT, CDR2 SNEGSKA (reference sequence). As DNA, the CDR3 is TGCAGTGCTAGTTGGGGATATAGCAATCAGCCCCAGCATTTT. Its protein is CSASWGYSNQPQHF.

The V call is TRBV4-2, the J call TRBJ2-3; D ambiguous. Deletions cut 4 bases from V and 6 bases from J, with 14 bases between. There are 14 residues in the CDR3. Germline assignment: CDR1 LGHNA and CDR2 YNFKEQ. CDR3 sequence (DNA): TGTGCCAGCAGCCTCGGGTCCTGGGCTGATACGCAGTATTTT. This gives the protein CASSLGSWADTQYF.

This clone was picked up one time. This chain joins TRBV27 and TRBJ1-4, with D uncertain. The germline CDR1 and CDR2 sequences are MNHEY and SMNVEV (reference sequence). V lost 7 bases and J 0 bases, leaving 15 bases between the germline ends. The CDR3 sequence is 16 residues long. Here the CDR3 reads CASIISETATNEKLFF. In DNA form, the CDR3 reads TGTGCCAGCATTATTTCGGAGACTGCAACTAATGAAAAACTGTTTTTT.

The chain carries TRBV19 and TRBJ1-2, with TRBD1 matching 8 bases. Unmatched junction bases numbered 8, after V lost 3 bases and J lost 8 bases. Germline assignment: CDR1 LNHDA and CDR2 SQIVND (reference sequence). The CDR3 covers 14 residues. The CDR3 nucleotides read TGTGCCAGTAGTATTCAGGGGGCGTTAAACGGCTACACCTTC. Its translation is CASSIQGALNGYTF.

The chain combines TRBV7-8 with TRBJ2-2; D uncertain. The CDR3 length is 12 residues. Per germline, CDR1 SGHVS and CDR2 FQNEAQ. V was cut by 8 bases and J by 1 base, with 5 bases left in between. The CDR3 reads CASGENTGELFF. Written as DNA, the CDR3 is TGTGCCAGCGGCGAGAACACCGGGGAGCTGTTTTTT.

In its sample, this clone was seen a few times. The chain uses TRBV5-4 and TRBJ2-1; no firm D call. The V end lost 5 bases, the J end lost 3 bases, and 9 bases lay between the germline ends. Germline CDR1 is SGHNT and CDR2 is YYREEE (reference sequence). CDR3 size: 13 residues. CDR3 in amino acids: CASRIWGYNEQFF. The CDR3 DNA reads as TGTGCCAGCAGAATCTGGGGCTACAATGAGCAGTTCTTC.

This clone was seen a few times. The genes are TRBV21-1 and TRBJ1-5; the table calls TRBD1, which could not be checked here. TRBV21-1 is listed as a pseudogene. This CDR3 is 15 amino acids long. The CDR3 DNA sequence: TGTGCCAGCGGCAACGGCAGGGGCAGTAATCAGCCCCAGCATTTT. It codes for CASGNGRGSNQPQHF.

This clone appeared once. The CDR3 loop is CAWSVRQNQPQHF. CDR3 sequence (DNA): TGTGCCTGGAGTGTAAGGCAGAATCAGCCCCAGCATTTT. The V and J genes are TRBV30 and TRBJ1-5, with unresolved D. This CDR3 has 13 residues. Trimming pared 0 bases from V and 4 bases from J, leaving 7 bases between. From germline, CDR1 is GTSNPN and CDR2 SVGIG (reference sequence).

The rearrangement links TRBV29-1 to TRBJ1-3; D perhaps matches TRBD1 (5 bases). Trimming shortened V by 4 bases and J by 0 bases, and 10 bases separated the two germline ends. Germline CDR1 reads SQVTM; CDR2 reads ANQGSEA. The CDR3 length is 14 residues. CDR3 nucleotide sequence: TGCAGCGTTGTTTGGGGCAGCTCTGGAAACACCATATATTTT. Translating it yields CSVVWGSSGNTIYF.

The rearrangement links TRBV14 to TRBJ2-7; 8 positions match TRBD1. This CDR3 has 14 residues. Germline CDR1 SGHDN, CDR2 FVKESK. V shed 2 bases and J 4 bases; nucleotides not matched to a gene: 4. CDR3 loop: CASSQLDRGYEQYF. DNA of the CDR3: TGTGCCAGCAGCCAACTAGACAGGGGATACGAGCAGTACTTC.

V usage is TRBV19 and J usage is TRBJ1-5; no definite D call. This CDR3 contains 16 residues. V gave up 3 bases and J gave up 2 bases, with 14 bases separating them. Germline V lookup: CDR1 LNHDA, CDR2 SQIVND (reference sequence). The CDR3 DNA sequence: TGTGCCAGTAGTATTTTGTCCAGTGTGGGCAATCAGCCCCAGCATTTT. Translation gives CASSILSSVGNQPQHF.

CDR3 amino acids: CASSSSGGRREAFF. As DNA, the CDR3 is TGTGCCAGCAGCTCGAGTGGTGGACGGCGTGAAGCTTTCTTT. The chain uses TRBV7-2 and TRBJ1-1; D is ambiguous. Trimming took off 4 bases at V and 7 bases at J, with 16 bases between the two ends. The germline V gene has CDR1 SGHTA and CDR2 FQGNSA. CDR3 length: 14 residues.

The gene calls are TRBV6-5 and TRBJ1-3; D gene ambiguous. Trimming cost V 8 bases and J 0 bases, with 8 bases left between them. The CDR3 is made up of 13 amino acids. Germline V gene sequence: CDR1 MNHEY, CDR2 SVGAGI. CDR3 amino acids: CASVGSSGNTIYF. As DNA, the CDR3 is TGTGCCAGCGTTGGGAGCTCTGGAAACACCATATATTTT.

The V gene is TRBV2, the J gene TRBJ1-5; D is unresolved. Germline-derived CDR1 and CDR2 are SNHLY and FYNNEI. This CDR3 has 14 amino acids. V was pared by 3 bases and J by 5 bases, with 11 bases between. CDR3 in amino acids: CASSEDWSDQPQHF. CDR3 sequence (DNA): TGTGCCAGCAGTGAGGACTGGAGTGATCAGCCCCAGCATTTT.

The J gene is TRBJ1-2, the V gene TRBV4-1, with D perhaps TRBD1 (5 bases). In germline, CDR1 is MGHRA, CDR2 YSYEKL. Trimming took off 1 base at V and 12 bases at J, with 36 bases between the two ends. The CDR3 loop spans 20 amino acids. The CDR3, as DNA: TGCGCCAGCAGCCAAGCCCAGGGTCGGACCGATCCTCATCGGGGATTATCCCACACCTTC. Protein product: CASSQAQGRTDPHRGLSHTF.

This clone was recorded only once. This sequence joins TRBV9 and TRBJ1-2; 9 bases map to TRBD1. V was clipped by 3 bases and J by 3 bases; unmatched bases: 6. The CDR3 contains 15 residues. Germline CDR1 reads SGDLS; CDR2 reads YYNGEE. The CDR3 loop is CASSGTQGAYYGYTF. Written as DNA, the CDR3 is TGTGCCAGCAGCGGAACACAGGGGGCATACTATGGCTACACCTTC.

The CDR3 loop is CASSSREHTEAFF. In DNA, the CDR3 is TGTGCCAGCAGCAGCAGGGAACACACTGAAGCTTTCTTT. The genes are TRBV7-2 and TRBJ1-1, with TRBD1 as a possible D gene (5 bases). V lost 5 bases to trimming and J lost 3 bases, with 10 bases between them. CDR1 is SGHTA, CDR2 FQGNSA, per germline. The CDR3 loop spans 13 amino acids. Full variable domain (remainder filled in from reference TRBV7-2 and TRBJ1-1): GAGVSQSPSNKVTEKGKDVELRCDPISGHTALYWYRQSLGQGLEFLIYFQGNSAPDKSGLPSDRFSAERTGGSVSTLTIQRTQQEDSAVYLCASSSREHTEAFFGQGTRLTVV.

The CDR3 nucleotides read TGTGCCTGGAGTTCCGAGGGAAATTCACCCCTCCACTTT. It translates to CAWSSEGNSPLHF. V and J are TRBV30 and TRBJ1-6; D ambiguous. Trimming left V 2 bases short and J 7 bases short, with 9 bases between. The CDR3 length is 13 residues. Germline V gives CDR1 GTSNPN, CDR2 SVGIG (reference sequence).

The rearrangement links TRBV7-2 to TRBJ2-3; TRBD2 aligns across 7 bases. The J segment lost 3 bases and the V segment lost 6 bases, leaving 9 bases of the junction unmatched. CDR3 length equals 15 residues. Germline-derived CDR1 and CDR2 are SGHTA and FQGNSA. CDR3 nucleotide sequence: TGTGCCAGCAGGCGGGCCGGGGGGAAGACAGATACGCAGTATTTT. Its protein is CASRRAGGKTDTQYF.

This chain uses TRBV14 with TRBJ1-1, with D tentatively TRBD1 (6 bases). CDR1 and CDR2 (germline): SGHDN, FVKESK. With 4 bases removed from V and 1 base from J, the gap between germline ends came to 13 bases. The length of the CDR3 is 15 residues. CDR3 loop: CASSLGGIENTEAFF. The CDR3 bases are TGTGCCAGCAGCCTGGGGGGCATAGAGAACACTGAAGCTTTCTTT.

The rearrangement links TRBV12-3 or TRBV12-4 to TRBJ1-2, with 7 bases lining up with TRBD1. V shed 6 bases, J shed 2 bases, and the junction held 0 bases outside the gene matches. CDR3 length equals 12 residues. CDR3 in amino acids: CASRQGNYGYTF. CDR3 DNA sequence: TGTGCCAGCAGACAGGGGAACTATGGCTACACCTTC.

The CDR3, as DNA: TGTGCCAGCAGTTCGGCAGTCGGACAGCCCCAGCATTTT. Amino acid sequence: CASSSAVGQPQHF. The chain uses TRBV12-3 or TRBV12-4 and TRBJ1-5; D gene uncertain. The CDR3 has 13 amino acids. V lost 4 bases and J 7 bases, leaving 11 bases between the germline ends.